The 30 T cell receptor beta chains given below trace back to one sample, sequenced in a study of identical twins. TCRdb re-derived calls from the 5' RACE reads in MiXCR, one entry per CDR3 protein. The sample has 1.5 million to 2 million distinct CDR3 sequences, around a third seen once; the top ten hold about 0.3%. Sequencing input: cord blood. Receptor source: a newborn girl in good health.

J is TRBJ2-4 and V is TRBV11-2, with D maybe TRBD2 (6 bases). Trimming stripped 5 bases from V and 0 bases from J, with 14 bases between. The CDR3 is made up of 16 amino acids. Germline-derived CDR1 and CDR2 are SGHAT and FQNNGV. The CDR3 spells CASSPRGILAKNIQYF. CDR3 bases: TGTGCCAGCAGCCCCCGGGGGATCCTAGCCAAAAACATTCAGTACTTC.

The table lists this clonotype with a few counts. The chain recombines TRBV19 with TRBJ2-3; 8 nucleotides align to TRBD1. Germline trimming cut 3 bases from V and 6 bases from J; bases unmatched to any gene: 14. The germline gives CDR1 LNHDA, CDR2 SQIVND (reference sequence). The CDR3 is made up of 17 amino acids. The CDR3 here is CASSILAGTGLRDTQYF. The CDR3 DNA is TGTGCCAGTAGTATCTTAGCCGGGACAGGTTTAAGGGATACGCAGTATTTT.

The table lists this clonotype with many counts. This sequence joins TRBV24-1 and TRBJ2-1; 9 nucleotides line up with TRBD1. This CDR3 is built from 16 residues. Trimming cost V 5 bases and J 6 bases; bases outside gene matches: 10. Per germline, CDR1 KGHDR and CDR2 SFDVKD. The CDR3 DNA sequence: TGTGCCACCAGTGTCTCTACCGGGACAGGGCTCAATGAGCAGTTCTTC. It encodes CATSVSTGTGLNEQFF.

This chain joins TRBV20-1 and TRBJ2-3; D not resolved. The V gene lost 6 bases and the J gene lost 2 bases, with 6 bases spanning the gap. There are 11 residues in the CDR3. CDR1 and CDR2 (germline): DFQATT, SNEGSKA (reference sequence). The CDR3 region is CSADHTDTQYF. The CDR3 nucleotides read TGCAGTGCCGACCACACAGATACGCAGTATTTT.

This clonotype was observed a few times. DNA of the CDR3: TGTGCCAGCAGCCAATTGACATCCACTGGGGCCAACGTCCTGACTTTC. Translation gives CASSQLTSTGANVLTF. The V call is TRBV3-1, the J call TRBJ2-6; D remains ambiguous. The V end was cut by 2 bases, the J end by 2 bases, with 10 bases between. The CDR3 loop spans 16 amino acids. CDR1 and CDR2 from the germline V gene are LGHDT and YNNKEL (reference sequence).

Many counts were recorded for this clonotype. The V gene is TRBV27, the J gene TRBJ1-1, with D possibly matching TRBD1 (5 bases). Germline V gene data show CDR1 as MNHEY and CDR2 as SMNVEV (reference sequence). This CDR3 has 14 amino acids. Between the trimmed V and J ends, which lost 5 bases and 1 base, there was a span of 11 bases. The CDR3 DNA is TGTGCCAGCAGTCCCCCCGGGGGGAACACTGAAGCTTTCTTT. Protein product: CASSPPGGNTEAFF.

This chain links TRBV3-1 with TRBJ2-3; possibly TRBD2 for D (6 bases). CDR1 and CDR2 from the germline V gene are LGHDT and YNNKEL (reference sequence). Trimming stripped 1 base from V and 6 bases from J, with 14 bases between. The CDR3 runs 15 residues. The CDR3: CASSQGGLPRDTQYF. The CDR3 DNA follows: TGTGCCAGCAGCCAAGGGGGACTCCCCAGGGATACGCAGTATTTT.

This chain joins TRBV2 and TRBJ1-1; D is perhaps TRBD1 (5 bases). This CDR3 contains 14 residues. Germline CDR1 SNHLY, CDR2 FYNNEI. V dropped 6 bases and J dropped 1 base, with 12 bases sitting between them. The CDR3 DNA is TGTGCCAGCAGGAAACAGGAGGGGAACACTGAAGCTTTCTTT. Its translation: CASRKQEGNTEAFF.

This sequence joins TRBV24-1 and TRBJ1-1; D is unresolved. In germline, CDR1 is KGHDR, CDR2 SFDVKD. V was trimmed by 5 bases and J by 0 bases, leaving 6 bases between them. CDR3 length: 13 residues. This CDR3 reads CATSAGMNTEAFF. The CDR3 DNA reads TGTGCCACCAGTGCGGGCATGAACACTGAAGCTTTCTTT.

The chain couples TRBV5-1 to TRBJ2-3; either TRBD1 or TRBD2 may fit D (5 bases each). Trimming stripped 4 bases from V and 0 bases from J, with 12 bases between. The CDR3 totals 15 residues. The V gene's germline CDR1 is SGHRS and CDR2 YFSETQ. CDR3 sequence: CASSPGTYSTDTQYF. For the CDR3, the DNA is TGCGCCAGCAGCCCGGGGACCTATAGCACAGATACGCAGTATTTT. Together with reference TRBV5-1 and TRBJ2-3, the CDR3 gives the full variable domain: KAGVTQTPRYLIKTRGQQVTLSCSPISGHRSVSWYQQTPGQGLQFLFEYFSETQRNKGNFPGRFSGRQFSNSRSEMNVSTLELGDSALYLCASSPGTYSTDTQYFGPGTRLTVL.

This clonotype showed up just a few times. This rearrangement joins TRBV29-1 to TRBJ1-5; D gene uncertain. In germline, CDR1 is SQVTM, CDR2 ANQGSEA. The length of the CDR3 is 12 residues. The V end lost 6 bases, the J end lost 1 base, and 7 bases lay between the germline ends. CDR3 DNA: TGCAGCGTCACAGCCAGCAATCAGCCCCAGCATTTT. It codes for CSVTASNQPQHF.

This clonotype has at least ten counts. The chain links TRBV12-3 or TRBV12-4 to TRBJ1-2; D not resolved. The CDR3 sequence is 12 residues long. With 6 bases removed from V and 4 bases from J, the gap between germline ends came to 9 bases. The CDR3 here is CASSFELYGYTF. DNA of the CDR3: TGTGCCAGCAGCTTCGAGCTCTATGGCTACACCTTC.

CDR3 region: CASSDPRQGQYGYTF. The CDR3 DNA is TGTGCCAGCAGTGACCCCCGACAGGGTCAATATGGCTACACCTTC. The chain employs TRBV12-3 or TRBV12-4 and TRBJ1-2; TRBD1 aligns across 7 bases. The CDR3 extends over 15 amino acids. V lost 5 bases, J lost 5 bases, and 11 bases stayed unmatched.

This clonotype appeared a few times. J is TRBJ2-1 and V is TRBV27, with D maybe TRBD1 (6 bases). CDR1 is MNHEY and CDR2 is SMNVEV in the germline V gene (reference sequence). Trimming took off 8 bases at V and 0 bases at J, with 14 bases between the two ends. The CDR3 covers 15 residues. CDR3 protein: CASGQRGSSYNEQFF. The CDR3 coding sequence is TGTGCCAGCGGACAGAGGGGGAGCTCCTACAATGAGCAGTTCTTC.

This clonotype was seen only a few times. The chain uses TRBV3-1 and TRBJ2-3; 7 bases line up with TRBD2. J gave up 4 bases and V 1 base, and 5 bases lay outside the gene matches. CDR3 size: 15 residues. Germline V gene lookup returns CDR1 LGHDT and CDR2 YNNKEL (reference sequence). The CDR3 bases are TGTGCCAGCAGCCAAGGACTAGCTATCGCAGATACGCAGTATTTT. Translation gives CASSQGLAIADTQYF.

This clonotype has just a few counts. V gene TRBV5-1 combines with J gene TRBJ1-5; 7 bases agree with TRBD1. This CDR3 spans 15 amino acids. The V gene end was trimmed by 5 bases and the J gene end by 3 bases; junction bases not matched to a gene: 8. Looked up from germline, CDR1 is SGHRS and CDR2 is YFSETQ. For the CDR3, the DNA is TGCGCCAGCAGTTGGGAAGGGGGCGACAATCAGCCCCAGCATTTT. Its protein product is CASSWEGGDNQPQHF. The whole variable domain, remainder taken from reference TRBV5-1 and TRBJ1-5, is KAGVTQTPRYLIKTRGQQVTLSCSPISGHRSVSWYQQTPGQGLQFLFEYFSETQRNKGNFPGRFSGRQFSNSRSEMNVSTLELGDSALYLCASSWEGGDNQPQHFGDGTRLSIL.

There are many counts of this clonotype. Mismatch with germline at one junction end may stem from a read error. This chain joins TRBV5-1 and TRBJ1-2; no clear D. The CDR3 contains 12 residues. The germline V gene encodes CDR1 SGHRS and CDR2 YFSETQ. This CDR3 is CASSPSNYGYTF. DNA of the CDR3: TGTGCCAGCAGCCCGTCTAACTATGGCTACACCTTC.

The chain has TRBV2 and TRBJ2-7; 11 nucleotides line up with TRBD2. The germline gives CDR1 SNHLY, CDR2 FYNNEI. The CDR3 runs to 15 residues. With V trimmed by 6 bases and J by 2 bases, 6 bases remained unmatched. Written as DNA, the CDR3 is TGTGCCAGCAGAAATCGTAGCGGGGGGGCCTACGAGCAGTACTTC. Amino acid sequence: CASRNRSGGAYEQYF.

This clonotype occurred a few times. This chain links TRBV2 with TRBJ1-5, with D tentatively TRBD1 (6 bases). V was shortened by 0 bases and J by 1 base, with 10 bases between the two germline ends. The CDR3 loop spans 16 amino acids. CDR1 is SNHLY and CDR2 is FYNNEI in the germline V gene. For the CDR3, the DNA is TGTGCCAGCAGTGAAGCTCCGGGACACAGCAATCAGCCCCAGCATTTT. As protein: CASSEAPGHSNQPQHF.

This clonotype was observed a handful of times. The rearrangement joins TRBV27 to TRBJ2-1; 10 positions match TRBD2. Germline loops: CDR1 MNHEY, CDR2 SMNVEV (reference sequence). V shed 7 bases and J 3 bases; nucleotides not matched to a gene: 12. The CDR3 length is 17 residues. The CDR3 spells CASTNHLAGVNYNEQFF. The CDR3 coding sequence is TGTGCCAGCACCAATCACCTAGCGGGAGTGAACTACAATGAGCAGTTCTTC.

CDR3 residues: CASSLSHGTPPEKLFF. CDR3 DNA sequence: TGTGCCAGCAGCCTGAGTCACGGGACACCCCCCGAAAAACTGTTTTTT. This rearrangement joins TRBV7-6 to TRBJ1-4, with a possible D match to TRBD1 (6 bases). This CDR3 comprises 16 residues. Germline CDR1 SGHVS, CDR2 FNYEAQ. Trimming stripped 5 bases from V and 8 bases from J, with 21 bases between.

This clonotype was picked up a small number of times. J is TRBJ1-2 and V is TRBV20-1, with no clear D. Deletions cut 6 bases from V and 1 base from J, with 15 bases between. In germline, CDR1 is DFQATT, CDR2 SNEGSKA (reference sequence). The CDR3 is 14 amino acids. CDR3 sequence: CSASAGLINYGYTF. CDR3 sequence (DNA): TGCAGTGCCTCCGCCGGGCTAATTAACTATGGCTACACCTTC.

This clonotype has more than one count but fewer than ten. J is TRBJ2-5 and V is TRBV6-5; unclear D gene. Germline CDR1 reads MNHEY; CDR2 reads SVGAGI. This CDR3 comprises 14 residues. V was cut by 0 bases and J by 5 bases, with 10 bases left in between. The CDR3 nucleotides read TGTGCCAGCAGTTACTCAGGGCAGGCGGAGACCCAGTACTTC. Translating it yields CASSYSGQAETQYF.

The genes are TRBV7-2 and TRBJ2-3, with a weak D call TRBD2 (6 bases). The V end lost 1 base, the J end lost 7 bases, and 15 bases lay between the germline ends. Germline V gives CDR1 SGHTA, CDR2 FQGNSA. The CDR3 contains 15 residues. In DNA, the CDR3 is TGTGCCAGCAGCTTAGGGAGGGCTAGCTCAAATACGCAGTATTTT. Residues: CASSLGRASSNTQYF.

The J gene is TRBJ1-6, the V gene TRBV6-2 or TRBV6-3, with D possibly being TRBD1 (6 bases). Germline loops: CDR1 MNHEY, CDR2 SVGEGT. This CDR3 has 16 amino acids. V dropped 5 bases and J dropped 8 bases, with 19 bases sitting between them. CDR3 in DNA: TGTGCCAGCAGTAAACTTACCTCGGGACAACATTCACCCCTCCACTTT. It codes for CASSKLTSGQHSPLHF.

The sample holds many counts of this clonotype. V gene TRBV20-1 combines with J gene TRBJ2-7; TRBD1 agrees at 7 bases. Per germline, CDR1 DFQATT and CDR2 SNEGSKA (reference sequence). The CDR3 loop spans 15 amino acids. J lost 1 base, V lost 8 bases, and 14 bases had no gene match. CDR3 sequence reads: CSLVGISTGSYEQYF. The CDR3 DNA reads TGCAGTCTAGTCGGGATTTCGACAGGGTCCTACGAGCAGTACTTC.

This clonotype has a handful of counts. The genes are TRBV20-1 and TRBJ2-1, with D uncertain. The germline gives CDR1 DFQATT, CDR2 SNEGSKA (reference sequence). The V end was cut by 0 bases, the J end by 0 bases, with 6 bases between. This CDR3 contains 14 residues. The chain's CDR3 is CSARERRSYNEQFF. For the CDR3, the DNA is TGCAGTGCTAGAGAGCGGCGCTCCTACAATGAGCAGTTCTTC.

The sample holds a few counts of this clonotype. This chain joins TRBV7-7 and TRBJ2-6; D may be TRBD2 (5 bases). Germline CDR1 SSHAT, CDR2 FNYEAQ (reference sequence). This CDR3 region has 18 residues. Trimming took 1 base from V and 1 from J, leaving 14 bases between them. The CDR3 DNA reads TGTGCCAGCAGCTTAGTACCGGGAAAGGGTTCTGGGGCCAACGTCCTGACTTTC. It specifies CASSLVPGKGSGANVLTF.

The chain couples TRBV7-2 to TRBJ2-1; perhaps TRBD2 as D (5 bases). The CDR3 loop spans 14 amino acids. Germline loops: CDR1 SGHTA, CDR2 FQGNSA. Trimming left V 3 bases short and J 9 bases short, with 15 bases between. The CDR3 DNA sequence: TGTGCCAGCAGCTTGGACTGGACCCTCGGTGAGCAGTTCTTC. Its protein is CASSLDWTLGEQFF.

This clonotype was counted only a few times. The genes are TRBV5-1 and TRBJ2-3; a weak D match, TRBD2 (5 bases). There are 15 residues in the CDR3. V shed 0 bases and J shed 0 bases, with 8 bases lying between them. Germline V CDR1 and CDR2: SGHRS, YFSETQ. CDR3 region: CASSLEAASTDTQYF. The CDR3 DNA follows: TGCGCCAGCAGCTTGGAAGCGGCTAGCACAGATACGCAGTATTTT.